This T cell receptor beta chain was captured by sequencing in a study of blood T cell repertoires in COVID-19. Study summary: Both acute and convalescent COVID-19 samples were obtained from the United States, Italy and Spain. From T cells, B-cell-depleted T cells, or PBMCs came the material, which was cDNA or gDNA.

TCRdb's table, derived via immunoSEQ multiplex PCR, lists solely in-frame clones and lacks some. The sample carries about 140,000 clones, under 85% recorded once. This clone is termed medium-sized. The V and J ends lost 1 base and 0 bases respectively, with 13 bases between them. The CDR3 spans 17 residues. Germline CDR1 is SGHDT and CDR2 is YYEEEE. This receptor was obtained from a human donor in a cohort sampled during active COVID-19. This chain uses TRBV5-6 with TRBJ1-4; D is possibly TRBD1 (6 bases). Sequenced input: peripheral blood. The CDR3 region has the DNA TGTGCCAGCAGCTTGTACGGCAGGGGTTCAACTAATGAAAAACTGTTTTTT. Protein product: CASSLYGRGSTNEKLFF.